The sequence of this T cell receptor beta chain was determined in a study of cytomegalovirus exposure and HLA in healthy donors. The PCR employed 60 Vbeta primers together with 13 Jbeta primers. This table comes from immunoSEQ multiplex PCR, and its TCRdb copy is limited to in-frame clones, with some not included. Of 50,000 to 70,000 clones listed, 70% to 85% are singletons. This CDR3 has 16 amino acids. Germline V gene data show CDR1 as MDHEN and CDR2 as SYDVKM. V was pared by 6 bases and J by 6 bases, with 16 bases of the junction left unmatched. Findings and caveats of the study: Within the data, a cluster of highly shared sequence variants was likely a sequencing artifact. Follow-up analysis later connected one missense variant in DCLRE1C with trimming of TCR beta V- and J-genes. The study found most TCR sequences rare, yet found some public TCRs in many donors. Altogether, some 160 TCR beta chains were recorded as cytomegalovirus-associated.

This clone was seen just once. Antigen unknown. The clonotype originates from a girl aged 10 to 17 in good health and CMV-seropositive. The sequencing input was PBMCs. This chain connects TRBV28 to TRBJ2-7, with 8 bases lining up with TRBD1. The CDR3 coding sequence is TGTGCCAGCAGCACCCCAGCCGGGACAGGCGCAAGCGAGCAGTACTTC. This codes for CASSTPAGTGASEQYF.